The clone carrying this T cell receptor beta chain was detected many times. This entry belongs to a study of OX40 agonist ivuxolimab in advanced cancers. The overall study: The treatment was a fully human IgG2 OX40 agonist, ivuxolimab. Recorded diagnoses for dose-escalation patients were hepatocellular carcinoma, melanoma, renal cell or head and neck cancer.

Data came from immunoSEQ multiplex PCR; TCRdb stores just in-frame clones and leaves some out. The sample includes 60,000 to 100,000 clones, around 92% of them seen just once. Exclusion of a patient followed from autoimmune disease history or systemic immunosuppression. Trimming removed 9 bases at V and 4 bases at J, with 18 bases between. CDR1 LNHNV and CDR2 YYDKDF come from the germline V gene (reference sequence). This CDR3 contains 14 residues. This sequence originates from an adult with an advanced solid tumor such as melanoma, head and neck, liver or kidney cancer. V usage is TRBV15 and J usage is TRBJ1-1; the D gene is possibly TRBD1 (5 bases). This specimen was CD4+ or CD8+ T cells sorted from blood, taken in a trial of the OX40 agonist ivuxolimab. The chain's CDR3 is CATARDFMSTEAFF. The CDR3 region has the DNA TGTGCCACGGCCCGGGACTTTATGTCCACTGAAGCTTTCTTT.